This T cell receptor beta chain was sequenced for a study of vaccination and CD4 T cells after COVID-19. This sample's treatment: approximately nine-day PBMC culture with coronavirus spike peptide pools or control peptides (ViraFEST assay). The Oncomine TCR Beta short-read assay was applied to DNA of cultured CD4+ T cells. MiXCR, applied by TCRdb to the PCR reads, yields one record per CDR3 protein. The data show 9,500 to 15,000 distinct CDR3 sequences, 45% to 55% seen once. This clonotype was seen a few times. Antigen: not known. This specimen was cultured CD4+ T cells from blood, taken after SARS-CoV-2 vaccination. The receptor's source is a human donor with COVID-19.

CDR3 sequence (DNA): TGCAGTGAAAGGACAGCCTATGGCTACACCTTC. This codes for CSERTAYGYTF. V is TRBV20-1 and J is TRBJ1-2; perhaps TRBD1 as D (6 bases). The germline CDR1 and CDR2 sequences are DFQATT and SNEGSKA (reference sequence). V was pared by 7 bases and J by 4 bases, with 10 bases between. The CDR3 is made up of 11 amino acids.